This TCR beta chain was sequenced during a study of blood T cell repertoires in COVID-19. Across the study: The United States, Italy and Spain provided the acute and convalescent COVID-19 samples. PBMCs, B-cell-depleted T cells, or T cells provided the cDNA or gDNA that made up the material.

Followed longitudinally, the Seattle patients had been enrolled during active infection. In the original processing: Using reference gene primer amplification, nucleated cell counts were estimated. Repertoires were generated with immunoSEQ multiplex PCR, while TCRdb's copy carries only in-frame clones and drops some. V and J calls and clone size are those listed in that table; D and trimming were worked out from the DNA. The table lists about 250,000 clones, 80% to 85% of them singletons. This CDR3 is built from 12 residues. The V end lost 5 bases, the J end lost 5 bases, and 9 bases lay between the germline ends. The germline CDR1 and CDR2 sequences are KGHSH and LQKENI.

The receptor's source is a person aged 70 to 80 with COVID-19, enrolled during active disease. The chain couples TRBV18 to TRBJ2-5, with D possibly matching TRBD1 (6 bases). Sequenced sample: peripheral blood. The CDR3: CASSGTLETQYF. The CDR3 DNA reads TGTGCCAGCTCAGGGACATTGGAGACCCAGTACTTC.